This T cell receptor beta chain was documented in a study of control samples from healthy donors and cancer patients. Generated by immunoSEQ multiplex PCR, the TCRdb table keeps only in-frame clones and is missing some. This repertoire shows tens of thousands of clones, around 85% found once; its top ten account for roughly a fifth. The CDR3 spans 19 residues. Germline V gene lookup returns CDR1 MGHRA and CDR2 YSYEKL. The V and J ends lost 0 bases and 2 bases respectively, with 22 bases between them. This TCR derives from a man under 40 in good health. Sequencing used blood. The chain links TRBV4-1 to TRBJ1-1; D is unclear. In DNA form, the CDR3 reads TGCGCCAGCAGCCAAGAAACTTTAAGACGGGGTCCGAGTAACACTGAAGCTTTCTTT. Protein product: CASSQETLRRGPSNTEAFF.